The T cell receptor beta chain under discussion was sequenced for a study of shared clonotypes between healthy human individuals. Produced via immunoSEQ multiplex PCR; TCRdb's table is partial and in-frame only. The sample carries approximately 1,000,000 clones, about 80% recorded once. The germline CDR1 and CDR2 sequences are SQVTM and ANQGSEA. V was clipped by 7 bases and J by 7 bases, with 16 bases between them. CDR3 size: 13 residues. The receptor comes from a man aged 18-30 years in good health. Some clones in this sample may be carry-over from other donors' samples. The specimen was memory CD4+ T cells from PBMCs. The subset here: CD45RA-negative fraction. The chain uses TRBV29-1 and TRBJ1-4, with D unresolved. CDR3: CSAVPGPGEKLFF. CDR3 DNA sequence: TGCAGCGCTGTCCCGGGTCCGGGTGAAAAACTGTTTTTT. The whole variable domain, filled in from reference TRBV29-1 and TRBJ1-4, reads SAVISQKPSRDICQRGTSLTIQCQVDSQVTMMFWYRQQPGQSLTLIATANQGSEATYESGFVIDKFPISRPNLTFSTLTVSNMSPEDSSIYLCSAVPGPGEKLFFGSGTQLSVL.